One sample yielded the 18 T cell receptor beta chains listed below, sequenced in a study of cytomegalovirus exposure and HLA in healthy donors. Use of 60 Vbeta and 13 Jbeta primers characterized the PCR. Sequencing used immunoSEQ multiplex PCR; TCRdb keeps in-frame clones, though not all of them. The table has 120,000 to 150,000 clones, 76% seen once. Material: PBMCs. Source of these receptors: a woman aged 40 to 55 in good health and CMV-seronegative.

The rearrangement uses TRBV7-9 and TRBJ1-5; a possible D gene is TRBD1 (6 bases). The V end was cut by 5 bases, the J end by 3 bases, with 11 bases between. Germline V gene data show CDR1 as SEHNR and CDR2 as FQNEAQ (reference sequence). This CDR3 is built from 14 residues. Written as DNA, the CDR3 is TGTGCCAGCAGCCTAGGGGGGGTCAATCAGCCCCAGCATTTT. Its translation is CASSLGGVNQPQHF.

This clone was observed at least ten times. The chain carries TRBV2 and TRBJ1-2, with 9 nucleotides matching TRBD1. The CDR3 is 12 amino acids. Looked up from germline, CDR1 is SNHLY and CDR2 is FYNNEI. The J segment lost 8 bases and the V segment lost 6 bases, leaving 4 bases of the junction unmatched. The CDR3: CASRGTGSGYTF. In nucleotides, the CDR3 is TGTGCCAGCAGAGGGACAGGGAGCGGCTACACCTTC. The entire variable domain, with the rest obtained from reference TRBV2 and TRBJ1-2, is as follows: EPEVTQTPSHQVTQMGQEVILRCVPISNHLYFYWYRQILGQKVEFLVSFYNNEISEKSEIFDDQFSVERPDGSNFTLKIRSTKLEDSAMYFCASRGTGSGYTFGSGTRLTVV.

The rearrangement uses TRBV19 and TRBJ1-5; no reliable D call. CDR3 length: 14 residues. Between the trimmed V and J ends, which lost 8 bases and 1 base, there was a span of 12 bases. Looked up from germline, CDR1 is LNHDA and CDR2 is SQIVND (reference sequence). The CDR3 loop reads CASGSGGSNQPQHF. In DNA, the CDR3 is TGTGCCAGTGGGAGTGGTGGCAGCAATCAGCCCCAGCATTTT.

This sequence joins TRBV28 and TRBJ1-2, with D perhaps TRBD1 (5 bases). CDR3 length: 9 amino acids. With 8 bases removed from V and 11 bases from J, the gap between germline ends came to 9 bases. From germline, CDR1 is MDHEN and CDR2 SYDVKM. The CDR3 region is CASGRVYTF. CDR3 bases: TGTGCCAGCGGCAGGGTTTACACCTTC.

The V call is TRBV6-5, the J call TRBJ2-5; D is uncertain. CDR3 length: 14 amino acids. In germline, CDR1 is MNHEY, CDR2 SVGAGI. The germline V and J ends were trimmed by 1 base and 4 bases, with 10 bases remaining between them. In DNA form, the CDR3 reads TGTGCCAGCAGTTACTACCTCTATGGAGAGACCCAGTACTTC. This sequence encodes CASSYYLYGETQYF.

The chain couples TRBV5-1 to TRBJ2-3, with TRBD1 identical over 8 bases. The V gene end was trimmed by 0 bases and the J gene end by 5 bases; junction bases not matched to a gene: 11. The CDR3 totals 17 residues. CDR1 SGHRS and CDR2 YFSETQ come from the germline V gene. CDR3 in DNA: TGCGCCAGCAGCTTGGGGATGACAGGGGATTCGAGAGATACGCAGTATTTT. Residues: CASSLGMTGDSRDTQYF.

The chain has TRBV27 and TRBJ1-1; a weak D match, TRBD1 (6 bases). The germline V and J ends were trimmed by 6 bases and 4 bases, with 15 bases remaining between them. Germline V lookup: CDR1 MNHEY, CDR2 SMNVEV (reference sequence). The CDR3 totals 14 residues. The CDR3: CASSRDLRGTEAFF. CDR3 DNA: TGTGCCAGCAGCCGGGACCTCAGGGGCACTGAAGCTTTCTTT.

In this sample, this clone turned up a few times. V usage is TRBV18 and J usage is TRBJ1-5, with TRBD1 matching over 12 bases. The CDR3 sequence is 16 residues long. Trimming cost V 3 bases and J 6 bases; bases outside gene matches: 6. Per germline, CDR1 KGHSH and CDR2 LQKENI. The CDR3 DNA sequence: TGTGCCAGCTCACCTCCGGGACAGGGGGCAGGTCAGCCCCAGCATTTT. It translates to CASSPPGQGAGQPQHF.

This clone was seen just once. The J gene is TRBJ2-2, the V gene TRBV5-1, with 11 bases lining up with TRBD1. The junction had 10 bases not matched to a gene; V was cut back by 4 bases and J by 11 bases. This CDR3 spans 15 amino acids. The germline V gene has CDR1 SGHRS and CDR2 YFSETQ. The CDR3 DNA reads as TGCGCCAGCAGCCGAGGGTTGGACAGGGGGCTCGAGCTGTTTTTT. It codes for CASSRGLDRGLELFF. The full variable domain, completed using reference TRBV5-1 and TRBJ2-2, is KAGVTQTPRYLIKTRGQQVTLSCSPISGHRSVSWYQQTPGQGLQFLFEYFSETQRNKGNFPGRFSGRQFSNSRSEMNVSTLELGDSALYLCASSRGLDRGLELFFGEGSRLTVL.

This clone was recorded once. The chain carries TRBV7-2 and TRBJ1-4; the D gene is possibly TRBD1 (6 bases). The V gene lost 0 bases and the J gene lost 12 bases, with 20 bases spanning the gap. Germline CDR1 and CDR2: SGHTA and FQGNSA. The length of the CDR3 is 16 residues. The CDR3 protein is CASSLALQGQRAELFF. The CDR3 bases are TGTGCCAGCAGCTTAGCGCTTCAGGGGCAAAGAGCGGAACTGTTTTTT.

To note about this clone: The same CDR3 can be traced to other DNA sequences in this sample. V usage is TRBV6-1 and J usage is TRBJ1-5; D is unresolved. This CDR3 has 13 residues. V was shortened by 6 bases and J by 3 bases, with 9 bases between the two germline ends. The germline gives CDR1 MNHNS, CDR2 SASEGT. This CDR3 reads CASSTDPNQPQHF. In DNA, the CDR3 is TGTGCCAGCAGCACAGATCCCAATCAGCCCCAGCATTTT.

The gene calls are TRBV11-2 and TRBJ1-2; tentative D call: TRBD1 (5 bases). Germline V gene lookup returns CDR1 SGHAT and CDR2 FQNNGV. V gave up 5 bases and J gave up 4 bases, with 17 bases separating them. The CDR3 consists of 15 residues. In DNA, the CDR3 is TGTGCCAGCAGCATAAGGGGCGAGGGACTCTATGGCTACACCTTC. This sequence encodes CASSIRGEGLYGYTF.

This clone was seen once. The V and J genes are TRBV7-2 and TRBJ2-5; no firm D call. CDR3 length: 13 residues. Germline loops: CDR1 SGHTA, CDR2 FQGNSA. V was trimmed by 11 bases and J by 0 bases, leaving 13 bases between them. The CDR3 here is CASLGANQETQYF. The CDR3 bases are TGTGCCTCCTTGGGCGCGAACCAAGAGACCCAGTACTTC.

V usage is TRBV25-1 and J usage is TRBJ1-2, with D perhaps matching TRBD1 (5 bases). The CDR3 consists of 14 residues. CDR1 and CDR2 from the germline V gene are MGHDK and SYGVNS. V lost 2 bases, J lost 11 bases, and 18 bases lay in between. This CDR3 is CASSEPLTGSSYTF. The CDR3 coding sequence is TGTGCCAGCAGTGAACCCCTCACAGGATCCTCGTACACCTTC.

The rearrangement links TRBV19 to TRBJ1-2; D is perhaps TRBD1 (5 bases). The germline CDR1 and CDR2 sequences are LNHDA and SQIVND (reference sequence). V lost 1 base and J 5 bases, leaving 14 bases between the germline ends. The length of the CDR3 is 15 residues. In DNA, the CDR3 is TGTGCCAGTAGTATAGTCTCGGCCGGGGGTTATGGCTACACCTTC. Protein: CASSIVSAGGYGYTF. The complete variable domain, with remaining parts taken from reference TRBV19 and TRBJ1-2, reads DGGITQSPKYLFRKEGQNVTLSCEQNLNHDAMYWYRQDPGQGLRLIYYSQIVNDFQKGDIAEGYSVSREKKESFPLTVTSAQKNPTAFYLCASSIVSAGGYGYTFGSGTRLTVV.

With regard to this clone: At one end, the junction sequence differs from germline, possibly due to a read error. The sample carries other DNA sequences with the same CDR3. The V and J genes are TRBV28 and TRBJ2-6; D gene unclear. This CDR3 is built from 17 residues. CDR1 is MDHEN, CDR2 SYDVKM, per germline. CDR3 DNA: TGTGCCAGCAGTCTATGGTCACTGAGCTCTGGGGCCAACGTCCTGACTTTC. It encodes CASSLWSLSSGANVLTF.

The chain links TRBV9 to TRBJ1-1; 10 bases agree with TRBD1. The CDR3 consists of 17 residues. Trimming removed 2 bases from V and 4 bases from J; junction bases left unmatched: 11. Per germline, CDR1 SGDLS and CDR2 YYNGEE. The CDR3 nucleotides are TGTGCCAGCAGCGTGACAGGGGGCAGTTTTGCCGGCACTGAAGCTTTCTTT. The encoded protein is CASSVTGGSFAGTEAFF.

This clone was seen only once. This chain joins TRBV5-1 and TRBJ1-2; 9 positions agree with TRBD1. The germline V gene has CDR1 SGHRS and CDR2 YFSETQ. The V segment lost 4 bases and the J segment 7 bases; nucleotides outside the gene matches: 5. The CDR3 loop spans 13 amino acids. This chain's CDR3 is CASSPQTGGGYTF. For the CDR3, the DNA is TGCGCCAGCAGCCCGCAGACAGGGGGTGGCTACACCTTC.